Following are 10 T cell receptor beta chains from one sample sequenced in a study of patients and donors after allogeneic stem cell transplantation (dated by TCRdb to about 2020). Library generation was performed with RT-PCR. These reads were obtained on a NextSeq 550. The public sequencing data were trimmed at Q25 with fastp and processed into clonotypes with MiXCR by TCRdb, which kept only in-frame beta chains. CDR3 protein duplicates are merged, each entry listing the most common genes and DNA. For this sample the table gives about a million distinct CDR3 sequences, of which approximately 18% were detected only once. Around 6% of the sample is taken by the ten largest. The specimen sequenced was blood, either unsorted or a sorted T cell fraction (not recorded which). The receptor set was obtained from a human donor who was either an allogeneic HSCT recipient or a stem cell or donor lymphocyte infusion donor (not recorded which). It is not recorded whose cells these are; they may come from a transplant donor.

Here the CDR3 DNA reads TGTGCCAGCAGCGTCAATAGCGGGAAAACAGATACGCAGTATTTT. Encoded protein: CASSVNSGKTDTQYF. V usage is TRBV9 and J usage is TRBJ2-3, with 8 bases fitting TRBD2. The CDR3 is made up of 15 amino acids. Germline V gene sequence: CDR1 SGDLS, CDR2 YYNGEE. Trimming cost V 2 bases and J 3 bases; bases outside gene matches: 5.

This clonotype was recorded many times. This rearrangement joins TRBV10-3 to TRBJ1-1; D remains ambiguous. Per germline, CDR1 ENHRY and CDR2 SYGVKD. Trimming pared 8 bases from V and 4 bases from J, leaving 11 bases between. CDR3 length: 12 residues. The DNA for the CDR3 is TGTGCCATCGGCATTATCGGCACTGAAGCTTTCTTT. Its protein product is CAIGIIGTEAFF.

The table lists this clonotype with many counts. The chain links TRBV7-9 to TRBJ2-1; the D is unclear. CDR1 and CDR2 (germline): SEHNR, FQNEAQ (reference sequence). Trimming cost V 5 bases and J 6 bases, with 8 bases left between them. This CDR3 comprises 12 residues. The CDR3 loop is CASSPSLNEQFF. The CDR3 DNA reads as TGTGCCAGCAGCCCAAGCCTCAATGAGCAGTTCTTC.

The CDR3: CASSLGQPAGEQYF. The CDR3 nucleotides read TGTGCCAGCAGTCTCGGACAGCCTGCTGGGGAGCAGTACTTC. V usage is TRBV6-1 and J usage is TRBJ2-7, with D tentatively TRBD1 (6 bases). The CDR3 is made up of 14 amino acids. V lost 5 bases and J lost 7, with 18 bases in between. Germline assignment: CDR1 MNHNS and CDR2 SASEGT.

The rearrangement uses TRBV7-8 and TRBJ1-3; the D is unclear. The V end lost 1 base, the J end lost 5 bases, and 6 bases lay between the germline ends. The CDR3 length is 13 residues. CDR1 and CDR2 (germline): SGHVS, FQNEAQ. The DNA of the CDR3 is TGTGCCAGCAGCTTAGGAGCCAGAAACACCATATATTTT. Encoded protein: CASSLGARNTIYF.

This clonotype was counted a few times. V and J are TRBV6-2 or TRBV6-3 and TRBJ2-5; 7 nucleotides line up with TRBD2. V shed 7 bases, J shed 9 bases, and the junction held 20 bases outside the gene matches. CDR1 is MNHEY, CDR2 SVGEGT, per germline. This CDR3 has 16 residues. CDR3 nucleotides: TGTGCCAGCAATAGACCCCGGGACCCCCGGGGGGAGCCCCAGTACTTC. Its protein product is CASNRPRDPRGEPQYF.

This clonotype was observed a handful of times. V is TRBV12-3 or TRBV12-4 and J is TRBJ1-6; 7 bases agree with TRBD1. The CDR3 is 13 amino acids. Trimming removed 6 bases from V and 9 bases from J; junction bases left unmatched: 5. The CDR3 nucleotides are TGTGCCAGCAGCCAGGGGGGAATTTCACCCCTCCACTTT. This gives the protein CASSQGGISPLHF.

V gene TRBV20-1 combines with J gene TRBJ1-1; unclear D gene. With 6 bases removed from V and 0 bases from J, the gap between germline ends came to 14 bases. Germline loops: CDR1 DFQATT, CDR2 SNEGSKA (reference sequence). The CDR3 consists of 14 residues. CDR3 in DNA: TGCAGTGCCAAACGTGGCAGCGTGAACACTGAAGCTTTCTTT. It yields the protein CSAKRGSVNTEAFF.

This chain uses TRBV2 with TRBJ1-1; the D is unclear. The germline V gene has CDR1 SNHLY and CDR2 FYNNEI. V was trimmed by 7 bases and J by 1 base, leaving 10 bases between them. The CDR3 consists of 13 residues. The CDR3, as DNA: TGTGCCAGCAACTTGGTATGGAACACTGAAGCTTTCTTT. It encodes CASNLVWNTEAFF. The whole variable domain, remainder taken from reference TRBV2 and TRBJ1-1, is EPEVTQTPSHQVTQMGQEVILRCVPISNHLYFYWYRQILGQKVEFLVSFYNNEISEKSEIFDDQFSVERPDGSNFTLKIRSTKLEDSAMYFCASNLVWNTEAFFGQGTRLTVV.

The rearrangement links TRBV20-1 to TRBJ1-6; 9 nucleotides align to TRBD1. CDR3 length equals 13 residues. The V gene end was trimmed by 6 bases and the J gene end by 10 bases; junction bases not matched to a gene: 7. The V gene's germline CDR1 is DFQATT and CDR2 SNEGSKA (reference sequence). The DNA of the CDR3 is TGCAGTGCCCCCGGGACAGGGAACTCACCCCTCCACTTT. Amino acids: CSAPGTGNSPLHF.